A selection of T cell receptor beta chains follows, all from one sample in a study of blood T cell repertoires in COVID-19. Libraries were prepared by immunoSEQ multiplex PCR; TCRdb keeps only in-frame clonotypes and omits some of them. The sample lists about 150,000 clones; roughly 89% were seen once. Sample: peripheral blood. The receptors were gathered from a woman between 45 and 60 years old with acute or convalescent COVID-19. CDR3s include the opening cysteine and the closing phenylalanine or tryptophan. D genes are given only for firm matches. Clone size is given for some rows only: seen once, a few or many times, or a class if the clone is expanded.

clone size | J gene | D gene | V gene | CDR3 protein | CDR3 DNA
. | TRBJ1-1 | . | TRBV28 | CASKLDSMNTEAFF | TGTGCCAGCAAATTAGACAGCATGAACACTGAAGCTTTCTTT
once | TRBJ2-7 | . | TRBV6-6 | CASSLGTELSYEQYF | TGTGCCAGCAGTTTAGGGACTGAACTATCCTACGAGCAGTACTTC
. | TRBJ1-4 | . | TRBV19 | CASSIDPYSGEKLFF | TGTGCCAGTAGTATAGATCCCTATAGCGGGGAAAAACTGTTTTTT
. | TRBJ2-3 | . | TRBV2 | CASSAVFGTDTQYF | TGTGCCAGCAGTGCTGTTTTTGGCACAGATACGCAGTATTTT
. | TRBJ1-1 | . | TRBV10-3 | CAISESNVDTEAFF | TGTGCCATCAGTGAGTCGAATGTAGACACTGAAGCTTTCTTT
. | TRBJ2-7 | . | TRBV1 | CTSSQDLISGRTFYEQYF | TGCACCAGCAGCCAAGATCTCATTAGCGGGAGAACTTTCTACGAGCAGTACTTC
. | TRBJ1-5 | . | TRBV9 | CASSVRGNQPQHF | TGTGCCAGCAGCGTTCGAGGCAATCAGCCCCAGCATTTT
. | TRBJ2-7 | . | TRBV11-2 | CASSLGLVSYEQYF | TGTGCCAGCAGCTTAGGGCTAGTGAGTTACGAGCAGTACTTC
. | TRBJ2-1 | . | TRBV18 | CASSPMRGFTSTHNEQFF | TGTGCCAGCTCCCCGATGCGAGGTTTCACATCTACGCACAATGAGCAGTTCTTC
. | TRBJ1-2 | TRBD1 | TRBV10-1 | CASSGTGTPEGGYTF | TGCGCCAGCAGCGGGACAGGGACCCCCGAGGGTGGCTACACCTTC
. | TRBJ1-6 | . | TRBV18 | CASSPRLQGARSPLHF | TGTGCCAGCTCACCACGTCTCCAGGGTGCGCGATCACCCCTCCACTTT
. | TRBJ1-6 | TRBD1 | TRBV11-2 | CASSWAGQINSPLHF | TGTGCCAGCAGCTGGGCGGGACAGATCAATTCACCCCTCCACTTT
once | TRBJ1-6 | . | TRBV19 | CASSERSAGDNSPLHF | TGTGCCAGTAGTGAACGTTCGGCAGGGGATAATTCACCCCTCCACTTT
. | TRBJ1-4 | . | TRBV28 | CASKGDPTNEKLFF | TGTGCCAGCAAAGGAGACCCAACTAATGAAAAACTGTTTTTT
. | TRBJ1-3 | . | TRBV5-6 | CASSLVAISGNTIYF | TGTGCCAGCAGCTTGGTAGCGATCTCTGGAAACACCATATATTTT
few | TRBJ1-2 | TRBD1 | TRBV19 | CASSISLDRGQGTGYTF | TGTGCCAGTAGTATATCCTTGGACAGGGGCCAGGGGACGGGCTACACCTTC
. | TRBJ1-5 | TRBD1 | TRBV5-4 | CASSLTGDSNQPQHF | TGTGCCAGCAGCTTGACAGGGGATAGCAATCAGCCCCAGCATTTT
. | TRBJ2-7 | . | TRBV7-2 | CASSLGGPSGEWYF | TGTGCCAGCAGCTTAGGAGGCCCCTCAGGGGAGTGGTACTTC